Each of the 30 T cell receptor beta chains below was sequenced from the same sample in a study of T cell responses to AZD1222 COVID-19 vaccine. Some clones are missing from TCRdb's copy, which holds only in-frame ones; the method was immunoSEQ multiplex PCR. The data show tens of thousands of clones, with around 90% seen just once and approximately 5.7% held by the top ten. The material sequenced was peripheral blood, taken on day 0 of AZD1222 vaccination. The receptor set was obtained from an adult in good health.

The chain recombines TRBV6-5 with TRBJ2-7; D may be TRBD1 (5 bases). Looked up from germline, CDR1 is MNHEY and CDR2 is SVGAGI. V lost 0 bases and J 2 bases, leaving 8 bases between the germline ends. CDR3 length: 14 residues. The CDR3 region is CASSYSWGPYEQYF. CDR3 nucleotide sequence: TGTGCCAGCAGTTACTCGTGGGGCCCCTACGAGCAGTACTTC.

The chain is built from TRBV5-1 and TRBJ2-2; D gene uncertain. V was cut by 4 bases and J by 2 bases, with 6 bases left in between. The CDR3 runs 13 residues. CDR1 and CDR2 (germline): SGHRS, YFSETQ. Written as DNA, the CDR3 is TGCGCCAGCAGCAGTGATAACACCGGGGAGCTGTTTTTT. This encodes CASSSDNTGELFF.

The gene calls are TRBV4-2 and TRBJ2-1, with TRBD2 identical over 9 bases. Germline V lookup: CDR1 LGHNA, CDR2 YNFKEQ. The CDR3 spans 17 residues. The V segment lost 0 bases and the J segment 3 bases; nucleotides outside the gene matches: 6. The CDR3 protein is CASSQEFSGGLYNEQFF. The CDR3 DNA sequence: TGTGCCAGCAGCCAAGAATTCAGCGGGGGGCTCTACAATGAGCAGTTCTTC.

V and J are TRBV7-8 and TRBJ1-2; D gene unclear. V was pared by 5 bases and J by 5 bases, with 18 bases between. There are 15 residues in the CDR3. Germline V CDR1 and CDR2: SGHVS, FQNEAQ. The CDR3 here is CASSGSGHRLYGYTF. The DNA of the CDR3 is TGTGCCAGCAGCGGCAGTGGGCACAGACTATATGGCTACACCTTC.

J is TRBJ1-1 and V is TRBV28, with 7 bases identical to TRBD1. Trimming cost V 3 bases and J 4 bases; bases outside gene matches: 8. The CDR3 loop spans 15 amino acids. Germline values: CDR1 MDHEN, CDR2 SYDVKM. Written as DNA, the CDR3 is TGTGCCAGCAGTTTGTTCCAGGGGGGTATCACTGAAGCTTTCTTT. Its translation: CASSLFQGGITEAFF.

J is TRBJ2-2 and V is TRBV27, with TRBD1 identical over 11 bases. The CDR3 sequence is 16 residues long. CDR1 is MNHEY, CDR2 SMNVEV, per germline (reference sequence). Trimming took 5 bases from V and 6 from J; bases not matched to a gene: 8. The CDR3 region is CASSARDRGFAGELFF. The CDR3 DNA follows: TGTGCCAGCAGTGCCCGGGACAGGGGGTTCGCCGGGGAGCTGTTTTTT.

V usage is TRBV27 and J usage is TRBJ2-3; 8 bases agree with TRBD1. V lost 2 bases, J lost 4 bases, and 5 bases stayed unmatched. Germline CDR1 and CDR2: MNHEY and SMNVEV (reference sequence). The CDR3 has 15 amino acids. The CDR3 DNA reads TGTGCCAGCAGTTTACGACAGGGGAGGCCAGATACGCAGTATTTT. This translates into CASSLRQGRPDTQYF.

The chain links TRBV12-3 or TRBV12-4 to TRBJ1-2; D gene unclear. The CDR3 consists of 13 residues. The germline V and J ends were trimmed by 6 bases and 8 bases, with 16 bases remaining between them. The CDR3 DNA follows: TGTGCCAGCAGCCCCAGTAAGGCTCGCGGCTACACCTTC. Its protein product is CASSPSKARGYTF.

This chain uses TRBV19 with TRBJ2-7; D is unclear. CDR3 length: 12 residues. Germline loops: CDR1 LNHDA, CDR2 SQIVND (reference sequence). Between the trimmed V and J ends, which lost 5 bases and 2 bases, there was a span of 7 bases. The CDR3 is CASSPTPYEQYF. CDR3 DNA sequence: TGTGCCAGTAGTCCGACACCCTACGAGCAGTACTTC.

This clone was counted a few times. This rearrangement joins TRBV5-1 to TRBJ2-1; 7 bases are shared with TRBD2. Germline CDR1 reads SGHRS; CDR2 reads YFSETQ. V shed 3 bases, J shed 8 bases, and the junction held 2 bases outside the gene matches. This CDR3 has 12 residues. CDR3 sequence (DNA): TGCGCCAGCAGCTGGGGAGGGGATGAGCAGTTCTTC. Protein product: CASSWGGDEQFF.

In this sample, this clone turned up a few times. This chain uses TRBV28 with TRBJ2-5; no definite D call. CDR3 size: 15 residues. Germline CDR1 MDHEN, CDR2 SYDVKM. The V gene lost 5 bases and the J gene lost 2 bases, with 15 bases spanning the gap. The CDR3 here is CASSPLTWDQETQYF. The DNA for the CDR3 is TGTGCCAGCAGTCCCCTCACATGGGATCAAGAGACCCAGTACTTC.

The CDR3 DNA reads TGTGCCAGCAGCTTAGAGAGCCACACTGAAGCTTTCTTT. Its protein product is CASSLESHTEAFF. This rearrangement joins TRBV7-7 to TRBJ1-1; D ambiguous. This CDR3 is built from 13 residues. The V gene lost 1 base and the J gene lost 3 bases, with 6 bases spanning the gap. Germline values: CDR1 SSHAT, CDR2 FNYEAQ (reference sequence).

J is TRBJ2-3 and V is TRBV10-3, with 12 bases identical to TRBD2. This CDR3 contains 16 residues. The V gene's germline CDR1 is ENHRY and CDR2 SYGVKD. J gave up 6 bases and V 4 bases, and 8 bases lay outside the gene matches. The CDR3, as DNA: TGTGCCATCAGTGGAGGGCTGGGACTAGCGGGTGATACGCAGTATTTT. This gives the protein CAISGGLGLAGDTQYF.

This rearrangement joins TRBV19 to TRBJ1-2; tentative D call: TRBD1 (5 bases). The CDR3 is 14 residues long. V was trimmed by 3 bases and J by 4 bases, leaving 12 bases between them. The germline V gene has CDR1 LNHDA and CDR2 SQIVND (reference sequence). In DNA, the CDR3 is TGTGCCAGTAGTATGGCGGGACCGGGCTATGGCTACACCTTC. This gives the protein CASSMAGPGYGYTF. Full variable domain (rest looked up from reference TRBV19 and TRBJ1-2): DGGITQSPKYLFRKEGQNVTLSCEQNLNHDAMYWYRQDPGQGLRLIYYSQIVNDFQKGDIAEGYSVSREKKESFPLTVTSAQKNPTAFYLCASSMAGPGYGYTFGSGTRLTVV.

This chain uses TRBV3-1 (or the pseudogene TRBV3-2) with TRBJ1-1; the D gene is possibly TRBD1 (5 bases). The V and J ends lost 4 bases and 0 bases respectively, with 6 bases between them. Germline V CDR1 and CDR2: LGHDT, YNNKEL (reference sequence). The CDR3 loop spans 13 amino acids. CDR3 in amino acids: CASSLRVNTEAFF. The CDR3 DNA reads as TGTGCCAGCAGCCTCAGGGTGAACACTGAAGCTTTCTTT.

V usage is TRBV5-4 and J usage is TRBJ1-1; D unresolved. The germline V and J ends were trimmed by 2 bases and 0 bases, with 2 bases remaining between them. The germline CDR1 and CDR2 sequences are SGHNT and YYREEE (reference sequence). The length of the CDR3 is 12 residues. The CDR3 reads CASSFMNTEAFF. The CDR3 DNA follows: TGTGCCAGCAGCTTCATGAACACTGAAGCTTTCTTT.

The rearrangement links TRBV19 to TRBJ1-1, with 10 bases that match TRBD1. CDR3 length: 16 residues. In germline, CDR1 is LNHDA, CDR2 SQIVND (reference sequence). Unmatched junction bases numbered 8, after V lost 3 bases and J lost 4 bases. CDR3 sequence reads: CASSIVGDRGSTEAFF. CDR3 DNA sequence: TGTGCCAGTAGTATTGTGGGGGACAGGGGCTCCACTGAAGCTTTCTTT.

V and J are TRBV20-1 and TRBJ1-4, with D possibly matching TRBD1 (5 bases). V was clipped by 3 bases and J by 3 bases, with 14 bases between them. The germline gives CDR1 DFQATT, CDR2 SNEGSKA (reference sequence). The CDR3 runs to 15 residues. For the CDR3, the DNA is TGCAGTGCTAGTTGGCCAGTGGGGGCTAATGAAAAACTGTTTTTT. Translating gives CSASWPVGANEKLFF.

V gene TRBV11-3 combines with J gene TRBJ2-1; 10 bases align to TRBD2. The germline V gene has CDR1 SGHNT and CDR2 YENEEA. V was clipped by 5 bases and J by 6 bases; unmatched bases: 4. The CDR3 length is 14 residues. Here the CDR3 reads CASSPQRGGNEQFF. The CDR3 region has the DNA TGTGCCAGCAGCCCCCAGCGGGGGGGCAATGAGCAGTTCTTC.

This clone is a singleton in its sample. This chain joins TRBV5-6 and TRBJ2-2; D not certain. Germline assignment: CDR1 SGHDT and CDR2 YYEEEE. Trimming pared 3 bases from V and 5 bases from J, leaving 5 bases between. The CDR3 totals 12 residues. The CDR3 reads CASSSLTGELFF. In DNA form, the CDR3 reads TGTGCCAGCAGCTCACTTACCGGGGAGCTGTTTTTT.

The chain has TRBV4-3 and TRBJ2-7, with D perhaps TRBD2 (7 bases). This CDR3 has 16 amino acids. CDR1 is LGHNA, CDR2 YSLEER, per germline. Deletions cut 0 bases from V and 2 bases from J, with 14 bases between. The CDR3 DNA is TGCGCCAGCAGCCAAGATCCGTCCGGGGGGCCCTACGAGCAGTACTTC. Translated: CASSQDPSGGPYEQYF.

The CDR3 protein is CASSKRCRGIDTEAFF. DNA for the CDR3: TGTGCCAGCAGCAAACGTTGCCGGGGTATCGACACTGAAGCTTTCTTT. The rearrangement joins TRBV21-1 to TRBJ1-1. TRBV21-1 is a pseudogene locus. The CDR3 contains 16 residues.

The V and J genes are TRBV3-1 (or the pseudogene TRBV3-2) and TRBJ1-5; 9 positions match TRBD1. This CDR3 is built from 14 residues. Per germline, CDR1 LGHDT and CDR2 YNNKEL (reference sequence). The V segment lost 3 bases and the J segment 5 bases; nucleotides outside the gene matches: 2. CDR3 coding DNA: TGTGCCAGCAGCCAGCGGACAGGGGATCAGCCCCAGCATTTT. Translating gives CASSQRTGDQPQHF.

V usage is TRBV11-2 and J usage is TRBJ2-6; 7 positions agree with TRBD2. The germline V gene has CDR1 SGHAT and CDR2 FQNNGV. The CDR3 totals 17 residues. Trimming took 5 bases from V and 4 from J; bases not matched to a gene: 11. The CDR3 here is CASSRKVGGDGANVLTF. CDR3 bases: TGTGCCAGCAGCCGAAAGGTGGGGGGGGACGGGGCCAACGTCCTGACTTTC. The full variable domain, completed using reference TRBV11-2 and TRBJ2-6, is EAGVAQSPRYKIIEKRQSVAFWCNPISGHATLYWYQQILGQGPKLLIQFQNNGVVDDSQLPKDRFSAERLKGVDSTLKIQPAKLEDSAVYLCASSRKVGGDGANVLTFGAGSRLTVL.

The chain links TRBV5-1 to TRBJ2-1; 12 bases agree with TRBD2. The germline V gene has CDR1 SGHRS and CDR2 YFSETQ. J lost 4 bases, V lost 4 bases, and 3 bases had no gene match. The CDR3 is 15 residues long. The DNA of the CDR3 is TGCGCCAGCAGCACACTAGCGGGGGGATACAATGAGCAGTTCTTC. Protein sequence: CASSTLAGGYNEQFF. The full variable domain, rest sourced from reference TRBV5-1 and TRBJ2-1, is KAGVTQTPRYLIKTRGQQVTLSCSPISGHRSVSWYQQTPGQGLQFLFEYFSETQRNKGNFPGRFSGRQFSNSRSEMNVSTLELGDSALYLCASSTLAGGYNEQFFGPGTRLTVL.

On this clone: A junction boundary mismatches the germline segment, possibly from a read error. The V call is TRBV11-2, the J call TRBJ2-7, with 7 bases lining up with TRBD2. Looked up from germline, CDR1 is SGHAT and CDR2 is FQNNGV. This CDR3 comprises 12 residues. The CDR3 region is CASSLDGLAVIF. DNA of the CDR3: TGTGCCAGCAGCTTAGATGGGCTAGCGGTTATCTTC. The full variable domain, completed using reference TRBV11-2 and TRBJ2-7, is EAGVAQSPRYKIIEKRQSVAFWCNPISGHATLYWYQQILGQGPKLLIQFQNNGVVDDSQLPKDRFSAERLKGVDSTLKIQPAKLEDSAVYLCASSLDGLAVIFGPGTRLTVT.

This chain uses TRBV4-2 with TRBJ2-1; 10 bases are a match to TRBD1. Germline loops: CDR1 LGHNA, CDR2 YNFKEQ. The CDR3 consists of 15 residues. Unmatched junction bases numbered 10, after V lost 7 bases and J lost 7 bases. CDR3: CASTGYGTGVNEQFF. Here the CDR3 DNA reads TGTGCCAGCACGGGGTACGGGACAGGGGTGAATGAGCAGTTCTTC.

This chain connects TRBV12-3 or TRBV12-4 to TRBJ1-1, with D possibly matching TRBD1 (5 bases). Trimming cost V 6 bases and J 4 bases, with 9 bases left between them. The CDR3 totals 12 residues. The CDR3 sequence: CASRGVSTEAFF. CDR3 in DNA: TGTGCCAGCAGGGGGGTGAGCACTGAAGCTTTCTTT.

This sequence joins TRBV7-2 and TRBJ2-5, with D tentatively TRBD2 (7 bases). This CDR3 region has 17 residues. V lost 5 bases and J lost 2, with 21 bases in between. Germline CDR1 reads SGHTA; CDR2 reads FQGNSA. The DNA of the CDR3 is TGTGCCAGCAGCACAAGTGGGCGGGCGGGGGCTCAAGAGACCCAGTACTTC. This gives the protein CASSTSGRAGAQETQYF.

The gene calls are TRBV19 and TRBJ1-2; D perhaps matches TRBD1 (6 bases). This CDR3 spans 14 amino acids. Germline CDR1 reads LNHDA; CDR2 reads SQIVND (reference sequence). With 3 bases removed from V and 8 bases from J, the gap between germline ends came to 16 bases. CDR3 loop: CASSMTGGSMGYTF. CDR3 nucleotides: TGTGCCAGTAGTATGACAGGAGGTAGTATGGGCTACACCTTC.